This entry lists 17 T cell receptor beta chains sequenced from one sample in a study of early T cells in non-severe SARS-CoV-2 infection. TCRdb called the 5' RACE reads again in MiXCR, with one record for every CDR3 protein. Of 60,000 or so distinct CDR3 sequences in the sample, 8% to 9% were seen once. Sequenced: whole blood. These receptors were obtained from an adult who was a healthcare worker with PCR-confirmed SARS-CoV-2 infection or an uninfected control (not recorded which).

This clonotype appeared a few times. A read error may account for a junction end that differs from germline. The V and J genes are TRBV28 and TRBJ2-1; D tentatively reads TRBD1 or TRBD2 (5 bases each). The germline gives CDR1 MDHEN, CDR2 SYDVKM. The CDR3 is 16 amino acids. The CDR3 sequence is CASSLPVASGPYGPLF. The CDR3 DNA reads as TGTGCCAGCAGTCTCCCGGTGGCTTCGGGACCTTACGGCCCTCTCTTC.

This clonotype was recorded many times. The chain links TRBV7-2 to TRBJ2-3; 10 bases fit TRBD2. This CDR3 region has 15 residues. CDR1 is SGHTA, CDR2 FQGNSA, per germline. Trimming cost V 1 base and J 4 bases; bases outside gene matches: 2. In nucleotides, the CDR3 is TGTGCCAGCAGCTTAGGTCTAGCGGGAGCAGATACGCAGTATTTT. It translates to CASSLGLAGADTQYF.

The sample holds a few counts of this clonotype. The chain recombines TRBV11-2 with TRBJ2-5; D is undetermined. V dropped 0 bases and J dropped 5 bases, with 10 bases sitting between them. The CDR3 sequence is 14 residues long. The germline V gene encodes CDR1 SGHAT and CDR2 FQNNGV. CDR3 DNA sequence: TGTGCCAGCAGCTTAGAGAACGGCATGGAGACCCAGTACTTC. It encodes CASSLENGMETQYF.

This clonotype showed up many times. V gene TRBV5-1 combines with J gene TRBJ1-2, with 8 positions matching TRBD1. The junction had 7 bases not matched to a gene; V was cut back by 0 bases and J by 6 bases. The CDR3 spans 15 residues. Germline V gives CDR1 SGHRS, CDR2 YFSETQ. CDR3 region: CASSLGFGQGHGYTF. CDR3 sequence (DNA): TGCGCCAGCAGCTTGGGATTTGGACAGGGCCATGGCTACACCTTC.

This clonotype was observed a few times. The gene calls are TRBV29-1 and TRBJ2-3; 9 nucleotides agree with TRBD2. Trimming took 4 bases from V and 2 from J; bases not matched to a gene: 7. CDR1 and CDR2 from the germline V gene are SQVTM and ANQGSEA. This CDR3 comprises 15 residues. In DNA form, the CDR3 reads TGCAGCGTTGCTGGCGCGGGAGGGACCACAGATACGCAGTATTTT. This gives the protein CSVAGAGGTTDTQYF.

This clonotype was observed a handful of times. In DNA form, the CDR3 reads TGTGCCAGCAGCGCCCGCCCAGGGGGCTGGTCCGGGGAGCTGTTTTTT. It encodes CASSARPGGWSGELFF. This chain uses TRBV7-9 with TRBJ2-2, with TRBD1 matching 8 bases. The CDR3 totals 16 residues. V shed 5 bases, J shed 6 bases, and the junction held 11 bases outside the gene matches. Germline values: CDR1 SEHNR, CDR2 FQNEAQ (reference sequence).

The chain recombines TRBV7-2 with TRBJ1-2, with a weak D call TRBD1 (5 bases). Trimming removed 1 base from V and 2 bases from J, with 11 bases in between. The CDR3 has 15 amino acids. CDR1 is SGHTA, CDR2 FQGNSA, per germline. The CDR3 is CASSLGGLTNYGYTF. CDR3 nucleotide sequence: TGTGCCAGCAGCTTAGGGGGACTGACCAACTATGGCTACACCTTC.

This clonotype came up a few times. The rearrangement links TRBV7-3 to TRBJ2-1, with D perhaps matching TRBD2 (5 bases). The CDR3 length is 13 residues. The germline V gene has CDR1 SGHTA and CDR2 FQGTGA. V shed 5 bases and J shed 8 bases, with 13 bases lying between them. CDR3 sequence (DNA): TGTGCCAGCAGCCTAGGGAGAGGAGATGAGCAGTTCTTC. Translated: CASSLGRGDEQFF.

This clonotype appeared a few times. The chain recombines TRBV5-1 with TRBJ2-3; 7 nucleotides align to TRBD1. The CDR3 is 15 amino acids. CDR1 is SGHRS, CDR2 YFSETQ, per germline. Germline trimming cut 4 bases from V and 2 bases from J; bases unmatched to any gene: 7. CDR3 DNA: TGCGCCAGCAGCCTAAGAACAGGGGACACAGATACGCAGTATTTT. Its translation is CASSLRTGDTDTQYF.

In its sample, this clonotype was seen many times. The chain couples TRBV20-1 to TRBJ2-7, with TRBD2 matching 11 bases. Germline V gene sequence: CDR1 DFQATT, CDR2 SNEGSKA (reference sequence). This CDR3 spans 14 amino acids. The V and J ends lost 6 bases and 1 base, in that order; junction bases with no gene match: 5. CDR3 loop: CSAETSGKSYEQYF. CDR3 nucleotide sequence: TGCAGTGCAGAGACTAGCGGGAAATCCTACGAGCAGTACTTC.

This clonotype was seen ten or more times. The genes are TRBV28 and TRBJ1-5, with D hard to call. The CDR3 extends over 13 amino acids. Trimming shortened V by 5 bases and J by 2 bases, and 7 bases separated the two germline ends. Per the germline V gene, CDR1 is MDHEN and CDR2 is SYDVKM. CDR3 sequence: CASSIEGNQPQHF. In nucleotides, the CDR3 is TGTGCCAGCAGTATAGAAGGCAATCAGCCCCAGCATTTT.

This clonotype was detected ten times or more. The rearrangement uses TRBV30 and TRBJ1-2; 7 bases line up with TRBD1. The CDR3 spans 12 residues. The J segment lost 5 bases and the V segment lost 3 bases, leaving 3 bases of the junction unmatched. The germline V gene encodes CDR1 GTSNPN and CDR2 SVGIG (reference sequence). CDR3: CAWSAQGYGYTF. The DNA for the CDR3 is TGTGCCTGGAGCGCACAGGGGTATGGCTACACCTTC.

This clonotype was observed many times. The chain links TRBV20-1 to TRBJ2-1; D not certain. The germline CDR1 and CDR2 sequences are DFQATT and SNEGSKA (reference sequence). This CDR3 spans 15 amino acids. V lost 1 base and J lost 9, with 19 bases in between. DNA for the CDR3: TGCAGTGCTAGAGGGGAACCGGCTTTGATCGGTGAGCAGTTCTTC. Protein: CSARGEPALIGEQFF.

This clonotype was counted at least ten times. This sequence joins TRBV29-1 and TRBJ2-2, with D possibly matching TRBD1 (6 bases). CDR1 and CDR2 from the germline V gene are SQVTM and ANQGSEA. CDR3 length: 14 residues. V dropped 5 bases and J dropped 3 bases, with 13 bases sitting between them. In nucleotides, the CDR3 is TGCAGCGTTTCACAGGGCACTTACACCGGGGAGCTGTTTTTT. Encoded protein: CSVSQGTYTGELFF.

This clonotype was picked up many times. This sequence joins TRBV10-3 and TRBJ1-4; D unclear. V lost 6 bases, J lost 7 bases, and 9 bases lay in between. Germline values: CDR1 ENHRY, CDR2 SYGVKD. The CDR3 is 12 residues long. Here the CDR3 DNA reads TGTGCCATCAGCATTAAGGGTGAAAAACTGTTTTTT. Translation gives CAISIKGEKLFF.

This clonotype was recorded many times. V usage is TRBV29-1 and J usage is TRBJ1-5, with D hard to call. In germline, CDR1 is SQVTM, CDR2 ANQGSEA. Trimming left V 6 bases short and J 0 bases short, with 15 bases between. The CDR3 consists of 15 residues. The chain's CDR3 is CSVSWGSNSNQPQHF. Here the CDR3 DNA reads TGCAGCGTGAGCTGGGGTAGTAATAGCAATCAGCCCCAGCATTTT.

This clonotype was seen more than once but under ten times. The chain uses TRBV7-9 and TRBJ2-1; TRBD2 agrees at 7 bases. V was pared by 4 bases and J by 5 bases, with 5 bases of the junction left unmatched. This CDR3 region has 14 residues. CDR1 and CDR2 from the germline V gene are SEHNR and FQNEAQ (reference sequence). The CDR3 nucleotides are TGTGCCAGCAGCTCTGGGACTACCAACAATGAGCAGTTCTTC. It yields the protein CASSSGTTNNEQFF.